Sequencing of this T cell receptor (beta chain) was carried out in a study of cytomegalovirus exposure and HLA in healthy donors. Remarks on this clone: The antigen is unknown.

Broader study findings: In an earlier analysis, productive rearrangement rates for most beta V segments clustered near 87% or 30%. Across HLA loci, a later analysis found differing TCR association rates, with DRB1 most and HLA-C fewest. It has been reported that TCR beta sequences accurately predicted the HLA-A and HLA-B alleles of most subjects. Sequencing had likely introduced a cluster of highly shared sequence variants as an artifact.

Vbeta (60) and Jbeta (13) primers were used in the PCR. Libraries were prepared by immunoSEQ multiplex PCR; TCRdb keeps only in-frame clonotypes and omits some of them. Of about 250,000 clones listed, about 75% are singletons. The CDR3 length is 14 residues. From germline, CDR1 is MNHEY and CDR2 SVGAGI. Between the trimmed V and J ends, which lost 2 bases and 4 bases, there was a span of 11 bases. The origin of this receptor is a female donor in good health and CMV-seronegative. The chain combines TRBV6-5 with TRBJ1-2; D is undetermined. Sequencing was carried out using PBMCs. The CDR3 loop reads CASSYNSPGYGYTF. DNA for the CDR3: TGTGCCAGCAGTTACAACAGTCCAGGCTATGGCTACACCTTC.